These T cell receptor beta chains were read from a single sample in a study of shared clonotypes between healthy human individuals. Some clones are missing from TCRdb's copy, which holds only in-frame ones; the method was immunoSEQ multiplex PCR. The sample records roughly 1,800,000 clones, approximately 94% being singletons. Sequencing input: naive CD8+ T cells sorted from blood. These receptors all stem from a man between 18 and 29 years old in good health. Each CDR3 is given with its conserved first and last residue. A D gene is named only where the DNA matches it firmly. Only some rows state a clone size, as once, few, many or a class for expanded clones.

cdr3_nt | cdr3_aa | clone_size | j_call | v_call | d_call
TGTGCCAGCAGCCAAGATATTCGGGACTATAATTCACCCCTCCACTTT | CASSQDIRDYNSPLHF | - | TRBJ1-6 | TRBV4-2 | -
TGTGCCAGCAGCTTAGCTCCAGAGAGCTACGAGCAGTACTTC | CASSLAPESYEQYF | - | TRBJ2-7 | TRBV11-2 | -
TGTGCCAGCAGCTTTCTCGGACAGGGCATCGTGTACGAGCAGTACTTC | CASSFLGQGIVYEQYF | - | TRBJ2-7 | TRBV5-6 | TRBD1
TGTGCCAGCAGCTTATCCGAGTGGTACGAGCAGTACTTC | CASSLSEWYEQYF | - | TRBJ2-7 | TRBV7-6 | -
TGTGCCAGCAGTTTCAACGGGGGGGTTGGTGAGCAGTACTTC | CASSFNGGVGEQYF | - | TRBJ2-7 | TRBV6-5 | TRBD2
TGTGCCATCAGTGAATCTGGCCTGAGCTCCTACAATGAGCAGTTCTTC | CAISESGLSSYNEQFF | - | TRBJ2-1 | TRBV10-3 | -
TGTGCCAGCAGTGGGGACAGCTATGGCTACACCTTC | CASSGDSYGYTF | - | TRBJ1-2 | TRBV2 | TRBD1
TGCGCCAGCACCGAAGACAGGGGTCTGAACACTGAAGCTTTCTTT | CASTEDRGLNTEAFF | - | TRBJ1-1 | TRBV10-2 | TRBD1
TGTGCCAGCAGTTACTCATGGTTAGCGAACACTGAAGCTTTCTTT | CASSYSWLANTEAFF | - | TRBJ1-1 | TRBV6-5 | -
TGCGCCAGCAGCTTGCTTGACTACGAGCAGTACTTC | CASSLLDYEQYF | - | TRBJ2-7 | TRBV5-1 | -
TGTGCCTGGAGTGCCCAAGAAAACATTCAGTACTTC | CAWSAQENIQYF | - | TRBJ2-4 | TRBV30 | -
TGTGCCAGCAGCGTAGAGCGGAGTGGGGGCGAGCAGTACTTC | CASSVERSGGEQYF | - | TRBJ2-7 | TRBV9 | -
TGTGCCAGCAGCCCTTTCGGTGGGAGTGAGGACAATGAGCAGTTCTTC | CASSPFGGSEDNEQFF | - | TRBJ2-1 | TRBV7-6 | -
TGTGCCAGCAGTTGGGAGGGGAGAACAGAGACCCAGTACTTC | CASSWEGRTETQYF | - | TRBJ2-5 | TRBV28 | TRBD2
TGTGCCAGCAGCTTAGGTTTTGGCGGCTCACCCCTCCACTTT | CASSLGFGGSPLHF | few | TRBJ1-6 | TRBV7-2 | -
TGTGCCAGCAGTTGGGTGGGGCAGGTGAACACTGAAGCTTTCTTT | CASSWVGQVNTEAFF | once | TRBJ1-1 | TRBV28 | -
TGTGCCAGCAGCTTAGTGGCGGGTACCAAAAACATTCAGTACTTC | CASSLVAGTKNIQYF | - | TRBJ2-4 | TRBV7-9 | -
TGTGCCAGCAGCCAACTCCCCTCACAGGGCGTTGACACCGGGGAGCTGTTTTTT | CASSQLPSQGVDTGELFF | - | TRBJ2-2 | TRBV7-9 | -
TGTGCCAGCAGCTTACTCTTGGCAGCCGATCAAGAGACCCAGTACTTC | CASSLLLAADQETQYF | - | TRBJ2-5 | TRBV7-6 | -
TGTGCCAGCAGCTCGTTACAGGGTAATTCACCCCTCCACTTT | CASSSLQGNSPLHF | - | TRBJ1-6 | TRBV13 | -
TGCAGCGTCCGGGACTACTACGAGCAGTACTTC | CSVRDYYEQYF | - | TRBJ2-7 | TRBV29-1 | TRBD2
TGTGCCAGCAGTGGAGCCAGGGCTAGCGGGCTAGAGACCCAGTACTTC | CASSGARASGLETQYF | - | TRBJ2-5 | TRBV6-1 | TRBD2
TGTGCCAGCAGCGTAGGTGGAGGCGTTTACGAGCAGTACTTC | CASSVGGGVYEQYF | - | TRBJ2-7 | TRBV9 | -
TGTGCCAGTGCCGGGACCTACTCCTACGAGCAGTACTTC | CASAGTYSYEQYF | - | TRBJ2-7 | TRBV19 | -
TGTGCCAGTACGACTAGCCTCCTCCTCTACAATGAGCAGTTCTTC | CASTTSLLLYNEQFF | - | TRBJ2-1 | TRBV19 | TRBD2
TGCGCCAGCAGCCCTCTATTCCGGAGTACAGATACGCAGTATTTT | CASSPLFRSTDTQYF | - | TRBJ2-3 | TRBV4-3 | -
TGTGCCAGCAGCCCCCCGCGCAAAAACATTCAGTACTTC | CASSPPRKNIQYF | - | TRBJ2-4 | TRBV13 | -
TGTGCCATCAATGAGGGGAACACTGAAGCTTTCTTT | CAINEGNTEAFF | - | TRBJ1-1 | TRBV10-3 | -
TGTGCCACCAGCAGATTAAAATTGGGGGACACTGAAGCTTTCTTT | CATSRLKLGDTEAFF | - | TRBJ1-1 | TRBV15 | -
TGTGCCAGCAGCCCAATGACTAGCGGAGGGACTCAAGAGACCCAGTACTTC | CASSPMTSGGTQETQYF | - | TRBJ2-5 | TRBV4-2 | TRBD2
TGTGCCAGCAGTCCAGATATTAGCGTACCCCAGCATTTT | CASSPDISVPQHF | - | TRBJ1-5 | TRBV27 | -
TGCGCCAGCAGCTTGTACAGGGGAGGGCAGCCCCAGCATTTT | CASSLYRGGQPQHF | once | TRBJ1-5 | TRBV5-1 | TRBD1
TGTGCCAGTCTCGACAGGGGGGACACTGAAGCTTTCTTT | CASLDRGDTEAFF | few | TRBJ1-1 | TRBV19 | TRBD1
TGTGCCAGCAGCCCCCAGGGAGCCACCGGGGAGCTGTTTTTT | CASSPQGATGELFF | - | TRBJ2-2 | TRBV5-6 | -
TGTGCCAGCAGCTTAACTACCCAAATCGGCGGGTACGAGCAGTACTTC | CASSLTTQIGGYEQYF | - | TRBJ2-7 | TRBV13 | -
TGCGCCAGCAGCCAAGGGGCTAGCGTAGACCAAGAGACCCAGTACTTC | CASSQGASVDQETQYF | - | TRBJ2-5 | TRBV4-1 | -
TGTGCCAGCAGTTTATCGGGACAGGGAACCTACGAGCAGTACTTC | CASSLSGQGTYEQYF | - | TRBJ2-7 | TRBV27 | TRBD1
TGCAGCGTTCCGGGGGCGGGAGGGGAGCTGTTTTTT | CSVPGAGGELFF | once | TRBJ2-2 | TRBV29-1 | -
TGTGCCAGCAGCGTAGGTCTAGCGGGGGGCGAGCAGTACTTC | CASSVGLAGGEQYF | - | TRBJ2-7 | TRBV9 | TRBD2
TGTGCCAGCAGTTTAGTTTTCCTAGCGGGGGCGGGGGAGCAGTTCTTC | CASSLVFLAGAGEQFF | - | TRBJ2-1 | TRBV27 | TRBD2
TGTGCCAGCAGCTTAGAAGTGGGGGGCACTGAAGCTTTCTTT | CASSLEVGGTEAFF | - | TRBJ1-1 | TRBV7-9 | -
TGTGCCAGCAGCCAAGTCTTAACGAGTACCTACAATGAGCAGTTCTTC | CASSQVLTSTYNEQFF | once | TRBJ2-1 | TRBV14 | -
TGTGCCAGCAGTTTTGGGGGAGAGGTAAATACGCAGTATTTT | CASSFGGEVNTQYF | once | TRBJ2-3 | TRBV27 | -
TGTGCCACCAGCACAAACCCTAGCGGGGGGGCCCCAGATACGCAGTATTTT | CATSTNPSGGAPDTQYF | - | TRBJ2-3 | TRBV15 | TRBD2
TGCGCCAGCAGCTTGGCCGGCAGTTATAGCAATCAGCCCCAGCATTTT | CASSLAGSYSNQPQHF | - | TRBJ1-5 | TRBV5-1 | -
TGTGCCAGCAGCGTACCAGGGACCGGGATGGGCTACACCTTC | CASSVPGTGMGYTF | - | TRBJ1-2 | TRBV9 | -
TGTGCCAGCAGTGAACAGGGGAGTGTCACTGAAGCTTTCTTT | CASSEQGSVTEAFF | - | TRBJ1-1 | TRBV25-1 | -
TGTGCCAGCAGCTTACGAGGGCCTCGGTACGAGCAGTACTTC | CASSLRGPRYEQYF | - | TRBJ2-7 | TRBV7-8 | -
TGTGCCAGCAGCTCCCCAGGGGCAGAGACAGATACGCAGTATTTT | CASSSPGAETDTQYF | - | TRBJ2-3 | TRBV7-9 | -
TGTGCCAGCAGCCCAGGGACTAGCGGGAACTACGAGCAGTACTTC | CASSPGTSGNYEQYF | - | TRBJ2-7 | TRBV7-2 | TRBD2
TGCGCCAGCAGCCCGGGGATCTCCTACGAGCAGTACTTC | CASSPGISYEQYF | once | TRBJ2-7 | TRBV4-3 | -
TGCGCCAGCAGCCTTCCAGGGGCCGGGGAGCTGTTTTTT | CASSLPGAGELFF | - | TRBJ2-2 | TRBV4-1 | -
TGTGCCAGCAGTTCCCTAGGTGTGGGCAGACCGGCCCAGTACTTC | CASSSLGVGRPAQYF | once | TRBJ2-5 | TRBV27 | -
TGTGCCAGCAAGGAGGGGAACTATGGCTACACCTTC | CASKEGNYGYTF | - | TRBJ1-2 | TRBV2 | -
TGCAGCGTTGAGGAGGGCACCGGGGAGCTGTTTTTT | CSVEEGTGELFF | - | TRBJ2-2 | TRBV29-1 | -
TGTGCCAGCAGCAAGCAGACAGGGACGGGGAATGAGCAGTTCTTC | CASSKQTGTGNEQFF | - | TRBJ2-1 | TRBV6-5 | TRBD1
TGCGCCAGCAGCGCCGGACAGGGGACTGAAAAACTGTTTTTT | CASSAGQGTEKLFF | - | TRBJ1-4 | TRBV4-3 | TRBD1
TGCGCCAGCAGCCATGCGACAGGGTCGGTGGACGAGCAGTACTTC | CASSHATGSVDEQYF | - | TRBJ2-7 | TRBV4-1 | TRBD1